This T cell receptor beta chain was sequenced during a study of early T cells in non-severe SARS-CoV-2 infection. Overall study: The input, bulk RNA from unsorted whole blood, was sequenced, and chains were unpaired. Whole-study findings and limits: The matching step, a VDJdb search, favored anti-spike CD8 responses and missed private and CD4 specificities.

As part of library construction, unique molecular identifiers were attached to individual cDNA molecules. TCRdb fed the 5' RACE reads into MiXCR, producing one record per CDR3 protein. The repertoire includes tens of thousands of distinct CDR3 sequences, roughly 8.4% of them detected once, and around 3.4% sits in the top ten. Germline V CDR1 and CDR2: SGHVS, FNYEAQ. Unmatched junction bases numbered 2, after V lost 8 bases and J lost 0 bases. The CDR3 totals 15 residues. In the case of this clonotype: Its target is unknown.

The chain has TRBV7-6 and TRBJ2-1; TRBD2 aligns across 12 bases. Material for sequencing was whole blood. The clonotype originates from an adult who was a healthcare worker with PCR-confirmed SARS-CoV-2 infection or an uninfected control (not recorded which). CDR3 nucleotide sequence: TGTGCCAGCGGACTAGCGGGGAACTCCTACAATGAGCAGTTCTTC. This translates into CASGLAGNSYNEQFF.